The source of this TCR beta chain is a study of PD-1 blockade in classical Hodgkin lymphoma. Time point given: cycle 4 day 1 (C4D1), after more than 5 weeks of nivolumab. Exposure to brentuximab vedotin varied, and each patient had relapsed following autologous stem cell transplantation. Method: immunoSEQ multiplex PCR; TCRdb's copy keeps in-frame clones and lacks some. The table includes over 25,000 clones, around three quarters detected once. This clone was detected once. Its antigen is currently unknown. Findings and limits, study-wide: Exclusion applied to patients who initiated nivolumab less than 1 year following ASCT. Reports indicated that newly diagnosed patients had lower baseline TCR diversity than healthy donors did. Complete responders matched newly diagnosed patients in baseline diversity. The authors have not defined what causes the repertoire differences, possibly disease activity or prior therapy.

Germline V gene sequence: CDR1 SEHNR, CDR2 FQNEAQ (reference sequence). CDR3 length: 12 amino acids. The V and J ends lost 5 bases and 4 bases respectively, with 9 bases between them. The genes are TRBV7-9 and TRBJ2-7; D ambiguous. The sequence came from a human donor with classical Hodgkin lymphoma. The sequences come from peripheral blood mononuclear cells (PBMCs), collected before the fourth cycle of nivolumab. In DNA, the CDR3 is TGTGCCAGCAGCGACGGACGTTACGAGCAGTACTTC. Amino acid sequence: CASSDGRYEQYF.